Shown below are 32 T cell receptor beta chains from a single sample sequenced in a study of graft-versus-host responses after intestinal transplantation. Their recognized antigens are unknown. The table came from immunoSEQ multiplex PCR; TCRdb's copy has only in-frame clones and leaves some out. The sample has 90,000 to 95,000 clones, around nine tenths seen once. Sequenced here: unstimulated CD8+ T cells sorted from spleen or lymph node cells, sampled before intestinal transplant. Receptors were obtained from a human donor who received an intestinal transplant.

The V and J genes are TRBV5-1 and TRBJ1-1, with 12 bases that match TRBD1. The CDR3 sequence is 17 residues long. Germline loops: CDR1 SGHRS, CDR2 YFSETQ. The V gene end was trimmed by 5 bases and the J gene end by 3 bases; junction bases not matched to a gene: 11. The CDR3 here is CASSRTGTGGSDTEAFF. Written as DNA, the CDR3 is TGCGCCAGCAGTCGCACCGGGACAGGGGGCTCGGACACTGAAGCTTTCTTT.

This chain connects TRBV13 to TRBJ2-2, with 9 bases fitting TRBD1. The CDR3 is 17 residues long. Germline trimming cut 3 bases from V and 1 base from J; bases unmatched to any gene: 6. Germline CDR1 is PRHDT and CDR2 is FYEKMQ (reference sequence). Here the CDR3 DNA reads TGTGCCAGCAGCTTGCCGGGACAGGGAATGAACACCGGGGAGCTGTTTTTT. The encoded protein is CASSLPGQGMNTGELFF. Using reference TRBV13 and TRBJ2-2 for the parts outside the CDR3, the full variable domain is AAGVIQSPRHLIKEKRETATLKCYPIPRHDTVYWYQQGPGQDPQFLISFYEKMQSDKGSIPDRFSAQQFSDYHSELNMSSLELGDSALYFCASSLPGQGMNTGELFFGEGSRLTVL.

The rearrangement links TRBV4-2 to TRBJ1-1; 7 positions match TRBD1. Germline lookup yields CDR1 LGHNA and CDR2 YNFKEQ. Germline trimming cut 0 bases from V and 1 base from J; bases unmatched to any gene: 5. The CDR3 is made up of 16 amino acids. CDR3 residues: CASSQDDRAWNTEAFF. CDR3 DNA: TGTGCCAGCAGCCAAGATGACAGGGCATGGAACACTGAAGCTTTCTTT.

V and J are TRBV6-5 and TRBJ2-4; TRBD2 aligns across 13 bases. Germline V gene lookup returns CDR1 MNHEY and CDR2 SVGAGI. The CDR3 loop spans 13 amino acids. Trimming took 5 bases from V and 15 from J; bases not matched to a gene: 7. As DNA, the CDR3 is TGTGCCAGCAGTGTGGGACTAGCGGGATTCCCGTACTTC. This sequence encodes CASSVGLAGFPYF.

The CDR3 bases are TGTGCCAGCAGCGACGGGACACTTTATGAAGCTTTCTTT. Its translation is CASSDGTLYEAFF. This chain links TRBV27 with TRBJ1-1, with a weak D call TRBD1 (6 bases). CDR3 size: 13 residues. Germline loops: CDR1 MNHEY, CDR2 SMNVEV (reference sequence). Between the trimmed V and J ends, which lost 6 bases and 7 bases, there was a span of 15 bases.

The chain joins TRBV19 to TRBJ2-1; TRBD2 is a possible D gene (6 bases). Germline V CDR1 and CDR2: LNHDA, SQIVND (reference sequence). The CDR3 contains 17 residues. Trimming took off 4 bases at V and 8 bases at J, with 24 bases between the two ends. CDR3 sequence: CASSTRAGTLVLDEQFF. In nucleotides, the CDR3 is TGTGCCAGTAGTACCCGTGCCGGGACTTTGGTATTGGATGAGCAGTTCTTC.

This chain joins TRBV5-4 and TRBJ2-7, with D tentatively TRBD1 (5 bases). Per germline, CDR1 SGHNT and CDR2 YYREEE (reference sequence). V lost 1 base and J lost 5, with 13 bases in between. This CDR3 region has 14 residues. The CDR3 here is CASSLSQGSNEQYF. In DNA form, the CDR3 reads TGTGCCAGCAGCTTGTCTCAGGGATCCAACGAGCAGTACTTC.

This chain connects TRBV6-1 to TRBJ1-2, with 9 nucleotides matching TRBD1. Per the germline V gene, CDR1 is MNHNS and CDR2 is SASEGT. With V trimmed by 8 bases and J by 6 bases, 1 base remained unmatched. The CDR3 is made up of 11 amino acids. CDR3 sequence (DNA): TGTGCCAGCGGGACAGGGAATGGCTACACCTTC. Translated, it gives CASGTGNGYTF.

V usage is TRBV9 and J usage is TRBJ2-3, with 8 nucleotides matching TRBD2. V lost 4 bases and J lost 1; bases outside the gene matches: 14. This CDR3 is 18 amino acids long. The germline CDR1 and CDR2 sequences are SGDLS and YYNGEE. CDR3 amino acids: CASSPGAGVLGGTDTQYF. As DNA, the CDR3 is TGTGCCAGCAGCCCCGGAGCGGGAGTACTCGGGGGCACAGATACGCAGTATTTT.

The CDR3 protein is CASTQTSKVANTGELFF. Here the CDR3 DNA reads TGTGCCAGCACCCAGACTAGTAAGGTCGCGAACACCGGGGAGCTGTTTTTT. The chain employs TRBV9 and TRBJ2-2; possibly TRBD2 for D (6 bases). CDR1 is SGDLS and CDR2 is YYNGEE in the germline V gene. The CDR3 is made up of 17 amino acids. V was cut by 6 bases and J by 0 bases, with 18 bases left in between.

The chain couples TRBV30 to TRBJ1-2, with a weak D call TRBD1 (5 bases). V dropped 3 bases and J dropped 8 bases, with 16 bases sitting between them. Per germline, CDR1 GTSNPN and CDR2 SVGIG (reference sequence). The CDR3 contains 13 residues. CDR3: CAWSSGLGEGYTF. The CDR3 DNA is TGTGCCTGGAGCTCGGGACTTGGAGAAGGCTACACCTTC.

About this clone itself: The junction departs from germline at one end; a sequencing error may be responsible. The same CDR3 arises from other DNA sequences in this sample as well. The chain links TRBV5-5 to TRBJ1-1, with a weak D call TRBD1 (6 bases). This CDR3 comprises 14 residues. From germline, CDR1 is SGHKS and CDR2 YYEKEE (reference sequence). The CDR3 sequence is CASSPGVGDTEAFF. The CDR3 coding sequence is TGTGCCAGCAGCCCAGGGGTTGGGGACACTGAAGCCTTCTTT.

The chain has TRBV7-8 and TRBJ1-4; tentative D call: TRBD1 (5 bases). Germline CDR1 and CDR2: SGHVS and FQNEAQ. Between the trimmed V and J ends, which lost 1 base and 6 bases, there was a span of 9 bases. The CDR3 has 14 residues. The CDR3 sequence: CASSLVGRDEKLFF. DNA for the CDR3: TGTGCCAGCAGCTTAGTTGGCAGGGATGAAAAACTGTTTTTT. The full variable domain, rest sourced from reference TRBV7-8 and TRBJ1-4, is GAGVSQSPRYKVAKRGQDVALRCDPISGHVSLFWYQQALGQGPEFLTYFQNEAQLDKSGLPSDRFFAERPEGSVSTLKIQRTQQEDSAVYLCASSLVGRDEKLFFGSGTQLSVL.

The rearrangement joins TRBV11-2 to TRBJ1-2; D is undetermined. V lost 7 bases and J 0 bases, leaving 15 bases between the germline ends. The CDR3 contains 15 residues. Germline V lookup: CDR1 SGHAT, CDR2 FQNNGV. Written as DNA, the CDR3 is TGTGCCAGCAAGCATGACGCAGCGACTAACTATGGCTACACCTTC. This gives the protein CASKHDAATNYGYTF.

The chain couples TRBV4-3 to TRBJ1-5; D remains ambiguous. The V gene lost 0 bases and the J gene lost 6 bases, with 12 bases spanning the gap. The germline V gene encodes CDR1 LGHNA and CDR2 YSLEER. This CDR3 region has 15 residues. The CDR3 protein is CASSQEGGVGQPQHF. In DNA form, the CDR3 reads TGCGCCAGCAGCCAAGAGGGCGGGGTGGGTCAGCCCCAGCATTTT.

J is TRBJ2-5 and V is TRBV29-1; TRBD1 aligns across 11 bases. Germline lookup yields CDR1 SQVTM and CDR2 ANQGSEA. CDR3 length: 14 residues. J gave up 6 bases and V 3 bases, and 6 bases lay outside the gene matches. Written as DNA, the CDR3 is TGCAGCGTTGAGGACAGGGGGCCCAAGAAGACCCAGTACTTC. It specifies CSVEDRGPKKTQYF.

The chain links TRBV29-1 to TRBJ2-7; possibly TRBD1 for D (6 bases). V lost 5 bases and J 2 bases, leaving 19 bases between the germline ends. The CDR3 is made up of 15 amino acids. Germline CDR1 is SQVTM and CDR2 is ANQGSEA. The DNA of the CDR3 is TGCAGCGTTTCCACCCCGGGACAAATAACCTACGAGCAGTACTTC. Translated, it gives CSVSTPGQITYEQYF.

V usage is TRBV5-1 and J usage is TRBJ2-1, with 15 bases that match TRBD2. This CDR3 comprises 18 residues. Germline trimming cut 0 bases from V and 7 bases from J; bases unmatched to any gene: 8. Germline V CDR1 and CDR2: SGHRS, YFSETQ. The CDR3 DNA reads TGCGCCAGCAGCTTGGCCTCCCCGGGACTAGCGGGGGGTAATGAGCAGTTCTTC. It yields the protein CASSLASPGLAGGNEQFF.

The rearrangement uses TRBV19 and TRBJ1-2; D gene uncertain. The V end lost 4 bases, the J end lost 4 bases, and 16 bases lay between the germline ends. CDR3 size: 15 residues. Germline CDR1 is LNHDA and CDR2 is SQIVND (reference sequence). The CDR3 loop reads CASSTPLDTFYGYTF. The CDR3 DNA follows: TGTGCCAGTAGTACTCCACTTGACACCTTCTATGGCTACACCTTC.

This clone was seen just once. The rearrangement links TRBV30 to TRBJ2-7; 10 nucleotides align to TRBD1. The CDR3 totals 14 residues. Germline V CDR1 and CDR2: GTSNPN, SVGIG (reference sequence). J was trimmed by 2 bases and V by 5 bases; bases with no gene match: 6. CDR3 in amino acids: CAWSGTGATYEQYF. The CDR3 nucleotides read TGTGCCTGGTCCGGGACAGGGGCGACCTACGAGCAGTACTTC.

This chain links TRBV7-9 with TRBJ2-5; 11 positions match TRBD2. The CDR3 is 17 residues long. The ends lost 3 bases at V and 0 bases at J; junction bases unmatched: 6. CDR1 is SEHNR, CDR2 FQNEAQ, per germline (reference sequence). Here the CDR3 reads CASSFWETSGNQETQYF. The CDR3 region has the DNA TGTGCCAGCAGCTTTTGGGAGACTAGCGGGAACCAAGAGACCCAGTACTTC. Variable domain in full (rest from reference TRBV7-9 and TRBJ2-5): DTGVSQNPRHKITKRGQNVTFRCDPISEHNRLYWYRQTLGQGPEFLTYFQNEAQLEKSRLLSDRFSAERPKGSFSTLEIQRTEQGDSAMYLCASSFWETSGNQETQYFGPGTRLLVL.

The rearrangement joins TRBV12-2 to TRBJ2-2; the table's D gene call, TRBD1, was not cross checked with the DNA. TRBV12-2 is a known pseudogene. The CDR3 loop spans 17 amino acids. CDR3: CASRLVTGTGIPGELFF. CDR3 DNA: TGTGCAAGTCGCTTAGTAACCGGGACAGGGATCCCCGGGGAGCTGTTTTTT.

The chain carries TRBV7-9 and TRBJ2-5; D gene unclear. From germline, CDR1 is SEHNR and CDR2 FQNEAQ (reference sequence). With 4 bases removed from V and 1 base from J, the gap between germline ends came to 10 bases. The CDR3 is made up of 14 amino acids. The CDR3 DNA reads TGTGCCAGCAGCTCCCCGTCGAGCCAAGAGACCCAGTACTTC. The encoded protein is CASSSPSSQETQYF.

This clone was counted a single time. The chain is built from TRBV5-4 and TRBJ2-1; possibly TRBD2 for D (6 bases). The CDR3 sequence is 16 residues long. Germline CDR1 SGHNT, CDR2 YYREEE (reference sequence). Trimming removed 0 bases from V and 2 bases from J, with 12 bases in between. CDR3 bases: TGTGCCAGCAGCTTGGAGTTGGGAGGCCCCTACAATGAGCAGTTCTTC. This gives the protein CASSLELGGPYNEQFF.

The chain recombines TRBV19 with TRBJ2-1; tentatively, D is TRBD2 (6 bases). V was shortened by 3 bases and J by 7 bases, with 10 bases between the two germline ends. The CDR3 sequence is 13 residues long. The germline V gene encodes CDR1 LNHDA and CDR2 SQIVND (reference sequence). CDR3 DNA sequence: TGTGCCAGTAGTATGGGACTGATTAATGAGCAGTTCTTC. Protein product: CASSMGLINEQFF. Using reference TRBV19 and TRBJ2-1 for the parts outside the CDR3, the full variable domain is DGGITQSPKYLFRKEGQNVTLSCEQNLNHDAMYWYRQDPGQGLRLIYYSQIVNDFQKGDIAEGYSVSREKKESFPLTVTSAQKNPTAFYLCASSMGLINEQFFGPGTRLTVL.

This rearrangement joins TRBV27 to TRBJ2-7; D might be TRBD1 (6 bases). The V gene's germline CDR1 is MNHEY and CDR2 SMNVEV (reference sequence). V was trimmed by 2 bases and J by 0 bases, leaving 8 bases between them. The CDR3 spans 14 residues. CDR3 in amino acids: CASSLRGHSYEQYF. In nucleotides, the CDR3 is TGTGCCAGCAGTTTACGGGGACACTCCTACGAGCAGTACTTC.

As DNA, the CDR3 is TGTGCCACCAGCAGAGCGACCCGGGGGAATTCACCCCTCCACTTT. It encodes CATSRATRGNSPLHF. The chain uses TRBV15 and TRBJ1-6; D may be TRBD1 (5 bases). Germline V gene lookup returns CDR1 LNHNV and CDR2 YYDKDF (reference sequence). The CDR3 has 15 residues. V lost 1 base and J 7 bases, leaving 11 bases between the germline ends.

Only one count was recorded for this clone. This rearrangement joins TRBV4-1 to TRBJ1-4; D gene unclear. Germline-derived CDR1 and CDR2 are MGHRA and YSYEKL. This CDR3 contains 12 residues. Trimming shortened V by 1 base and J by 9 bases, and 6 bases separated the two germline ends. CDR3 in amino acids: CASSQAFKKLFF. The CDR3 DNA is TGCGCCAGCAGCCAAGCATTCAAAAAACTGTTTTTT.

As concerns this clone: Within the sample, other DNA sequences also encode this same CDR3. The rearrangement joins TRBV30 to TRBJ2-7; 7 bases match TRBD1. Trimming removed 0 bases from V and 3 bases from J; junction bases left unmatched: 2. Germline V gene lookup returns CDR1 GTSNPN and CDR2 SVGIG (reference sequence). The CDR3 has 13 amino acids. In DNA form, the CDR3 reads TGTGCCTGGAGTGTAGCAGGGGGCTACGAGCAGTACTTC. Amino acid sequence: CAWSVAGGYEQYF.

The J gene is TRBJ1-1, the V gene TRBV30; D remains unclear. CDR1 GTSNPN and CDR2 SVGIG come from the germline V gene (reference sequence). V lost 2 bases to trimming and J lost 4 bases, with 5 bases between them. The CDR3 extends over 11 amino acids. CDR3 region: CAWSPLTEAFF. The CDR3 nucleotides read TGTGCCTGGAGTCCCCTCACTGAAGCTTTCTTT. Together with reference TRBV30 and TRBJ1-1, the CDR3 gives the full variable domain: SQTIHQWPATLVQPVGSPLSLECTVEGTSNPNLYWYRQAAGRGLQLLFYSVGIGQISSEVPQNLSASRPQDRQFILSSKKLLLSDSGFYLCAWSPLTEAFFGQGTRLTVV.

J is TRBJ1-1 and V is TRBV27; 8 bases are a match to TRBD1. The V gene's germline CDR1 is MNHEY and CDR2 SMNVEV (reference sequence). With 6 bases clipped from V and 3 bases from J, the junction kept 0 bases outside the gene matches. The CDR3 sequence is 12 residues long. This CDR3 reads CASRGQDTEAFF. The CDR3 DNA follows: TGTGCCAGCAGGGGACAGGACACTGAAGCTTTCTTT.

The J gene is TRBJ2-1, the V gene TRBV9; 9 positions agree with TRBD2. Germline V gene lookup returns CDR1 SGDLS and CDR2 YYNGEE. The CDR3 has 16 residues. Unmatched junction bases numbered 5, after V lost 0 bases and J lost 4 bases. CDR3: CASSVEGREGYNEQFF. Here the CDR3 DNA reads TGTGCCAGCAGCGTAGAGGGGCGGGAGGGGTACAATGAGCAGTTCTTC.